Below, one T cell receptor (beta chain) is given with its context. Its specific antigen is unknown. It has no much larger one-base neighbor in the sample; base qualities were not kept. A single peripheral blood draw of approximately 100 mL on average was collected from each donor into heparinised tubes. A BD FACSAria II and a panel including CD45RO, CCR7, CD25, CD127, CD95 and CD27 were used to sort naive, central memory, regulatory and stem cell-like memory CD4+ T cells. A purity above 95% was achieved for all sorted populations. PBMCs were isolated right away by Lymphoprep density gradient centrifugation and were stained directly, without culture. To minimize batch effects, samples were stained and sorted in pairs, one healthy donor with one patient per experiment. Germline trimming: 6 bases from V, 2 bases from J; junction bases outside gene matches: 6. The CDR3 spans 15 residues, from the cysteine through the phenylalanine. Only the CDR3 portion is preserved as DNA: 45 bases, with reading frame beginning at the first base. Via the germline V gene, CDR1 is MNHNS and CDR2 SASEGT.

The data stem from a study of beta chain features in type 1 diabetes (dated by TCRdb to the late 2010s). Turning to the overall study: Mean age, gender distribution, total cell number and subset yield were not different between patients and healthy donors. A total of some 100,000,000 sorted cells were examined across all samples, and the number of cells per subset was strongly correlated with RNA yield. In the study, recently diagnosed type 1 diabetes patients and matched healthy donors were compared on the TCRB repertoires of their sorted circulating CD4+ T cell subsets. Regulatory and stem cell-like memory subsets were isolated from only 8 patients and about eight healthy donors, whereas naive and central memory subsets came from all 30 or so donors. On the study overall, not on this receptor specifically: PCR may preferentially amplify shorter templates, but because patient and control samples were amplified and corrected together, any resulting skew would affect both groups equally. Patients with type 1 diabetes made fewer insertions and deleted more nucleotides at VDJ recombination sites, implying thymic rearrangement abnormalities. The naive, central memory and regulatory TCRB repertoires appeared to resemble one another more closely among patients than among healthy donors. Because cDNA rather than genomic DNA was sequenced, highly expressing activated cells could have been over-represented, although no difference in activation and CD3 levels was found between groups. Only small numbers of individuals were included in the HLA sub-analyses, which left unresolved whether HLA type had any influence on TCRB rearrangement. Type 1 diabetes patients showed a moderate but significant shortening of TCRB CDR3 length in all four CD4+ subsets.

All of the isolated RNA was reverse transcribed with the High Capacity cDNA Reverse Transcription Kit, so expressed TCRB transcripts were sequenced. Naive, central memory and regulatory T cell samples underwent deep immunoSEQ sequencing, averaging about 3.3 million total reads per sample. After sorted cells were lysed in RLT buffer, RNA was extracted with DNase-treated RNeasy Micro or Mini kits, with the choice depending on cell number. To prevent cross-contamination, each cell subset was processed individually, whereas patient and healthy donor samples were processed jointly. The immunoSEQ multiplex PCR was used to amplify TCRB sequences from cDNA, generating 87-bp fragments that spanned the CDR3 region. Sequencing of the amplicons was done on the Illumina HiSeq platform. In the authors' own workflow: Synthetic template baselines were used to correct PCR bias computationally, reads within Hamming distance 2 were collapsed, and singletons that could not be merged were discarded. Reads were aligned against IMGT so that V, D and J genes, CDR3 length and insertions or deletions at six rearrangement sites could be assigned. Within each subset, clonotype counts were normalized to sorted cell number, after which true diversity and Gini coefficients were computed with the tcR R package. Repertoire sharing was quantified using the overlap coefficient calculated on TCRB nucleotide sequences. As a proxy for the pre-selection repertoire, out-of-frame TCRB sequences from naive cells were analyzed. TCRdb took this table from immuneACCESS and kept in-frame rearrangements with V and J called. Such tables lack part of the clones; where checked against another copy, unresolved V genes explain under half of the gap, and the rest is unexplained. The V and J calls and the clone size are those of that table, but D and trimming were determined from the DNA. The sample data list about 930,000 clones, and under 20% of these were observed just once. The top ten clonotypes cover about 0.02% of the sample.

The source material was naive CD4+ T cells from blood. The sample's cell subset or site, from its label and the paper: true naive CD4+ T cells. The clonotype comes from a woman aged 18-29 years in good health. The chain links TRBV6-1 with TRBJ2-1, and 8 junctional nucleotides match TRBD1. The bases are TGTGCCAGCAGGGCTCCGGGACAGGCCTACAATGAGCAGTTCTTC. This is translated as CASRAPGQAYNEQFF.